These T cell receptor beta chains were read from a single sample in a study of long-term antiretroviral therapy in people with HIV. This table comes from immunoSEQ multiplex PCR, and its TCRdb copy is limited to in-frame clones, with some not included. The table lists fewer than 45,000 clones, over 75% of them singletons. Here the sequenced sample was unsorted PBMCs, taken 2.2 years after starting antiretroviral therapy. These receptors all stem from a young man with HIV. Both conserved end residues are part of each CDR3. A D gene is named only where the DNA matches it firmly. Rows may omit the clone size; those that give it use once, few, many or a size class.

-	TRBD1	TRBV25-1	TRBJ1-2	TGTGCCAGCAGTGACGGCAGGGGGTGGGGTGGCTACACCTTC	CASSDGRGWGGYTF
-	-	TRBV30	TRBJ2-3	TGTGCCTGGATCGAGAACACCGCTATTACGCAGTATTTT	CAWIENTAITQYF
-	TRBD2	TRBV5-4	TRBJ2-5	TGTGCCAGCAGCTTCTCCGGGGGACTAGGAGAGACCCAGTACTTC	CASSFSGGLGETQYF
-	-	TRBV28	TRBJ2-7	TGTGCCAGCAGCTCCCTTTCCGAGCAGTACTTC	CASSSLSEQYF
once	TRBD2	TRBV28	TRBJ2-7	TGTGCCAGCAATAGACCGGGACTAGGGGATAGGGAGCAGTACTTC	CASNRPGLGDREQYF
-	-	TRBV18	TRBJ1-5	TGTGCCAGCTCACCGACTAGCAATCAGCCCCAGCATTTT	CASSPTSNQPQHF
once	-	TRBV4-3	TRBJ1-2	TGCGCCAGCAGCCAAGAATTTCCAGACAACTATGGCTACACCTTC	CASSQEFPDNYGYTF
once	TRBD2	TRBV28	TRBJ2-7	TGTGCCAGCAGTCCCAGACTAGCGGGGACCTACGAGCAGTACTTC	CASSPRLAGTYEQYF
-	-	TRBV9	TRBJ2-2	TGTGCCAGCTACACCGGGGAGCTGTTTTTT	CASYTGELFF
few	TRBD1	TRBV6-1	TRBJ1-6	TGTGCCAGCAGGGGGACAGGGGGCTATTCACCCCTCCACTTT	CASRGTGGYSPLHF
few	-	TRBV5-4	TRBJ1-2	TGTGCCAGCAGCTTGGCGGGGAATAGCTATGGCTACACCTTC	CASSLAGNSYGYTF
-	-	TRBV6-6	TRBJ2-5	TGTGCCAGCAGTCCCGGGGCCGAGACCCAGTACTTC	CASSPGAETQYF